This T cell receptor beta chain derives from a study of T cells in narcolepsy (dated by TCRdb to the late 2010s). Regarding the research as a whole: Patients with narcolepsy type 1 or type 2 (NT1, NT2) were enrolled in the study together with healthy control donors. To look for autoreactive T cells in narcolepsy patients that target self-antigens of hypocretin neurons (hypocretin, TRIB2), the study used TCR Vbeta sequencing to follow clonotypes in blood and CSF. The full study reports these points: Numbers of sequenced blood memory CD4+ clonotypes were comparable, with averages of around 39,000 in patients and around 30,000 in controls. Plots comparing CSF and blood CD4+ T cell clonotypes from the same patient highlighted HCRT-specific and TRIB2-specific autoreactive clonotypes. Certain blood memory CD4+ repertoires from patients and controls had no sequences that matched autoreactive T cell clones. According to the report, autoreactive clonotypes were detected serially in the blood of the same patients and of different patients, but not in healthy controls.

A remark on this clone: The specificity of this receptor is unknown. No base qualities exist here, and no much larger clone lies one base off it.

For TCR Vbeta sequencing, memory CD4+ T cells were sorted ex vivo from the peripheral blood of narcolepsy patients and healthy controls. The library came from the immunoSEQ multiplex PCR assay. TCRdb re-hosts the immuneACCESS table, in-frame sequences only. Its copies lack some clones; in the studies checked, an unresolved V gene accounts for under half of them, and the cause for the rest is not known. In all, the sample holds some 29,000 clones, and over 75% of those were seen once. The ten most abundant clones make up under 1% of the sample. The TCR sequence derives from a human donor in good health. Sequencing used memory (CD45RA-) CD4+ T cells from blood. In the paper's terms, the cell subset or site label means: memory T cells sorted ex vivo from peripheral blood.

The CDR3 region has the sequence CASGRMREGAGELFF. In nucleotide form, the sequence is TGTGCCAGCGGACGGATGAGGGAAGGGGCCGGGGAGCTGTTTTTT. Recombination connected TRBV7-3 to TRBJ2-2, with the D segment possibly TRBD1 or TRBD2, each aligning over 5 bases. CDR1 is given as SGHTA and CDR2 as FQGTGA, both from the germline V gene. V sheds 8 bases and J sheds 6 bases, leaving 19 bases between their ends. The cysteine opens and the phenylalanine closes a CDR3 of 15 amino acids. The entry retains the CDR3 DNA only, 45 bases that are in frame from base 1.